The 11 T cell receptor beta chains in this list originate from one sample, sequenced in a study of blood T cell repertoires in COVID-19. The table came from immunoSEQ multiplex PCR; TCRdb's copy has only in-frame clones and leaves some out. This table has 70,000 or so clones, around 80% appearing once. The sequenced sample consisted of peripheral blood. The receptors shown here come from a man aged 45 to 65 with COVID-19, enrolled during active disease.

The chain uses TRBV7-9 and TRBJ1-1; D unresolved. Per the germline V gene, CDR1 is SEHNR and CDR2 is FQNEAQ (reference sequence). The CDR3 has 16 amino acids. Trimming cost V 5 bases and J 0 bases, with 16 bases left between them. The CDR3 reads CASSARTITLNTEAFF. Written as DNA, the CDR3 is TGTGCCAGCAGCGCCAGGACTATTACCCTGAACACTGAAGCTTTCTTT. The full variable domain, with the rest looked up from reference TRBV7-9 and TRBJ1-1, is DTGVSQNPRHKITKRGQNVTFRCDPISEHNRLYWYRQTLGQGPEFLTYFQNEAQLEKSRLLSDRFSAERPKGSFSTLEIQRTEQGDSAMYLCASSARTITLNTEAFFGQGTRLTVV.

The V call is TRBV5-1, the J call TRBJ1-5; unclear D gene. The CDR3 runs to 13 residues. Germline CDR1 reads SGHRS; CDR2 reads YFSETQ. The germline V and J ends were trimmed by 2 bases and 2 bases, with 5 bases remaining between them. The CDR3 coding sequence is TGCGCCAGCAGCTTCCGGGGCAATCAGCCCCAGCATTTT. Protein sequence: CASSFRGNQPQHF. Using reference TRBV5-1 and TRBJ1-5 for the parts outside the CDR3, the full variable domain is KAGVTQTPRYLIKTRGQQVTLSCSPISGHRSVSWYQQTPGQGLQFLFEYFSETQRNKGNFPGRFSGRQFSNSRSEMNVSTLELGDSALYLCASSFRGNQPQHFGDGTRLSIL.

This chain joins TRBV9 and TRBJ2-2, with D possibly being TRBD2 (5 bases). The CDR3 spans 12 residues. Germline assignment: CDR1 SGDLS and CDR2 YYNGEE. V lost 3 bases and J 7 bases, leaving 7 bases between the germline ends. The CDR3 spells CASSGEFGELFF. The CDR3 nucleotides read TGTGCCAGCAGCGGGGAGTTCGGGGAGCTGTTTTTT.

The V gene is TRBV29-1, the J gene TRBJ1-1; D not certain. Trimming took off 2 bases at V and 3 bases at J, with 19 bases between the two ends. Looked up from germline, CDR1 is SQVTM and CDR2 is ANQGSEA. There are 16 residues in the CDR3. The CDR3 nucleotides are TGCAGCGTTGAAACACTCGACGCACCAGGATACACTGAAGCTTTCTTT. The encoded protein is CSVETLDAPGYTEAFF.

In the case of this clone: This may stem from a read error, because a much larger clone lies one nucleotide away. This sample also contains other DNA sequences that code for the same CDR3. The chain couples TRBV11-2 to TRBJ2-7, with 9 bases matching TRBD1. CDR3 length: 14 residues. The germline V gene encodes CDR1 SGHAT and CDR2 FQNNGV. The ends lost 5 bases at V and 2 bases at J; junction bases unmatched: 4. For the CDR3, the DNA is TGTGCCAGCAGCCCCGGGACAGGGCCCTACGAGCAGTACTTC. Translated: CASSPGTGPYEQYF.

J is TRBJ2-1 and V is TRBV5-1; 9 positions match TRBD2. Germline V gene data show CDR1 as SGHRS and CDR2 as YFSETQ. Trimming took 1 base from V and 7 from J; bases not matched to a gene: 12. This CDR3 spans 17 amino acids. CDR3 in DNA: TGCGCCAGCAGCTTGTCGTCGTTGCGGGAGGGTTTGAATGAGCAGTTCTTC. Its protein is CASSLSSLREGLNEQFF.

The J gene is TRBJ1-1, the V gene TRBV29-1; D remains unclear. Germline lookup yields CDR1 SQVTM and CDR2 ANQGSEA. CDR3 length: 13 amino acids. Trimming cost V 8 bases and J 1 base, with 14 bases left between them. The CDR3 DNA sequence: TGCAGCATACAGCCTCAGCCGAACACTGAAGCTTTCTTT. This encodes CSIQPQPNTEAFF.

The CDR3 DNA follows: TGTGCCAGTGGAAGAGGAGCGGGAGGTCAGGATACGCAGTATTTT. The encoded protein is CASGRGAGGQDTQYF. The V and J genes are TRBV19 and TRBJ2-3; 9 bases fit TRBD2. Germline trimming cut 8 bases from V and 6 bases from J; bases unmatched to any gene: 12. The CDR3 spans 15 residues. The germline V gene encodes CDR1 LNHDA and CDR2 SQIVND (reference sequence).

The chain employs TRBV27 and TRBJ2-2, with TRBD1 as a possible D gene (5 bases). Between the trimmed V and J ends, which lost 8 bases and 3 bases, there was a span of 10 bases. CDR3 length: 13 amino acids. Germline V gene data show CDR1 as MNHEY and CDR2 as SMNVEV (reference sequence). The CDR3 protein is CASLRVYTGELFF. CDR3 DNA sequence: TGTGCCAGCCTCAGGGTTTACACCGGGGAGCTGTTTTTT.

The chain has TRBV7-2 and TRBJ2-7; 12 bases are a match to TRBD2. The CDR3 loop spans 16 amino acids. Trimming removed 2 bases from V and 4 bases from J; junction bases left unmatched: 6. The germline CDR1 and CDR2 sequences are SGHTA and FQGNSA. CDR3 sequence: CASSLIAGTSGYEQYF. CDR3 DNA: TGTGCCAGCAGCTTAATTGCTGGGACTAGCGGGTACGAGCAGTACTTC.

The CDR3 DNA is TGTGCCAGCAGCCAAGATCAGAGACTAGCGGGAGGGAGGGAGTACAATGAGCAGTTCTTC. This translates into CASSQDQRLAGGREYNEQFF. The V gene is TRBV14, the J gene TRBJ2-1, with 14 bases fitting TRBD2. Per the germline V gene, CDR1 is SGHDN and CDR2 is FVKESK. The V and J ends lost 0 bases and 4 bases, in that order; junction bases with no gene match: 11. The CDR3 contains 20 residues.